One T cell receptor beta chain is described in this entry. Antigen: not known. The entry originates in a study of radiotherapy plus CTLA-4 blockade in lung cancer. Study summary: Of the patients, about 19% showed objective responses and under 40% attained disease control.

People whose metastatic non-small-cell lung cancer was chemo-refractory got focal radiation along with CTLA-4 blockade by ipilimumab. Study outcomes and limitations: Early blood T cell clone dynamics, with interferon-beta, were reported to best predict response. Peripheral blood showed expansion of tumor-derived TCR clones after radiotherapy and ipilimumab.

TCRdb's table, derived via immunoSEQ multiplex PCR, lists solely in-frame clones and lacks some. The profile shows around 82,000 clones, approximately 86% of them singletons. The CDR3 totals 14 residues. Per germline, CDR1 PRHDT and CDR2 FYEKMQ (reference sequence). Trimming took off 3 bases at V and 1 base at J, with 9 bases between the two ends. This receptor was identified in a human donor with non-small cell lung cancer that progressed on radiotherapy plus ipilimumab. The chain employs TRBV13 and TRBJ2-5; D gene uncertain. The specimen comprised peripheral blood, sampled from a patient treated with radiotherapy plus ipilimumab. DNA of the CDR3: TGTGCCAGCAGCTTTTCGGCTACCCAAGAGACCCAGTACTTC. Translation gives CASSFSATQETQYF.